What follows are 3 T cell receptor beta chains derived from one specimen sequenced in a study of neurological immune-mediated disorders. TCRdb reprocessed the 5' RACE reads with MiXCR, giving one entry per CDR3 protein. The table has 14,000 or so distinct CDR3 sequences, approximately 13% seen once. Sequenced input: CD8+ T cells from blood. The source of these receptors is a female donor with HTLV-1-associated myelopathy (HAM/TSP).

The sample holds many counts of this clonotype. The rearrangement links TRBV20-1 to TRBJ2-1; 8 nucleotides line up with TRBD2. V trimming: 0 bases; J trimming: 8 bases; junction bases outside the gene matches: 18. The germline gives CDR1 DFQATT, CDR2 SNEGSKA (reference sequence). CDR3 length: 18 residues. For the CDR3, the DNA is TGCAGTGCTAGAGATAGGCGGGGGGATCATCTGGCAATAGATGAGCAGTTCTTC. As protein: CSARDRRGDHLAIDEQFF.

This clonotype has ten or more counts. For the CDR3, the DNA is TGTGCCAGCAGCTTATCCACCGCCGGGGAGCTGTTTTTT. Its protein product is CASSLSTAGELFF. The chain couples TRBV7-9 to TRBJ2-2; the D is unclear. CDR3 length: 13 amino acids. The V end lost 2 bases, the J end lost 6 bases, and 7 bases lay between the germline ends. Per the germline V gene, CDR1 is SEHNR and CDR2 is FQNEAQ (reference sequence).

CDR3 sequence (DNA): TGTGCCAGCAGCGTTCGGACTGCCTCCTACAATGAGCAGTACTTC. Its protein is CASSVRTASYNEQYF. V gene TRBV3-1 combines with J gene TRBJ2-7, with D possibly TRBD2 on 5 matching bases. From germline, CDR1 is LGHDT and CDR2 YNNKEL (reference sequence). CDR3 length equals 15 residues. The ends were cut back, 5 bases at V and 7 bases at J, with 21 bases in the middle.